This T cell receptor (beta chain) was sequenced in a study of long-term antiretroviral therapy in people with HIV. Study outcomes and limitations: At every time point, clones expanded before ART dominated the repertoire. Comparison with controls showed narrower CDR3 length ranges in HIV repertoires. Possibly under older ART regimens, blood was drawn between about 2004 and 2018.

CDR1 and CDR2 from the germline V gene are SGHNT and YYREEE (reference sequence). The CDR3 spans 15 residues. V lost 0 bases, J lost 4 bases, and 14 bases lay in between. As for this clone: Its antigen is not identified.

Survey-level immunoSEQ v3.0 assays were run. Clones were read by immunoSEQ multiplex PCR, and TCRdb kept only the in-frame ones, dropping some. Of under 35,000 clones in the sample, about 96% were seen once. The sequence came from a man aged 25 to 45 with HIV. The sample was unsorted PBMCs, taken 6.5 to 6.6 years after starting antiretroviral therapy. The chain links TRBV5-4 to TRBJ2-7; D may be TRBD1 or TRBD2 (5 bases each). The CDR3 DNA follows: TGTGCCAGCAGCTTGGCCGGGGACCAAGGATACGAGCAGTACTTC. It translates to CASSLAGDQGYEQYF.